Given below is one TCR beta chain in context. Its antigen is currently unknown. The sample contains more than one DNA sequence encoding this CDR3. Germline V gives CDR1 SNHLY, CDR2 FYNNEI. The CDR3 runs 12 residues. Germline trimming cut 6 bases from V and 5 bases from J; bases unmatched to any gene: 1. The data are from a study of cytomegalovirus exposure and HLA in healthy donors. Study overall: Across 350 to 500 genotyped donors, 81% landed in the Caucasian-associated ancestry cluster. Findings and caveats of the study: Earlier analysis found most TCR beta V segments productive about 87% or about 30% of the time.

The PCR was carried out with 60 Vbeta primers and 13 Jbeta primers. Assay used: immunoSEQ multiplex PCR; TCRdb lists only in-frame clones, some missing. Its table lists tens of thousands of clones. The rearrangement uses TRBV2 and TRBJ1-2; 9 bases are shared with TRBD1. The sample was PBMCs. The clonotype was recovered from a man between 50 and 59 years old in good health and CMV-seropositive. Here the CDR3 reads CASRGQGYGYTF. DNA for the CDR3: TGTGCCAGCAGGGGACAGGGATATGGCTACACCTTC.